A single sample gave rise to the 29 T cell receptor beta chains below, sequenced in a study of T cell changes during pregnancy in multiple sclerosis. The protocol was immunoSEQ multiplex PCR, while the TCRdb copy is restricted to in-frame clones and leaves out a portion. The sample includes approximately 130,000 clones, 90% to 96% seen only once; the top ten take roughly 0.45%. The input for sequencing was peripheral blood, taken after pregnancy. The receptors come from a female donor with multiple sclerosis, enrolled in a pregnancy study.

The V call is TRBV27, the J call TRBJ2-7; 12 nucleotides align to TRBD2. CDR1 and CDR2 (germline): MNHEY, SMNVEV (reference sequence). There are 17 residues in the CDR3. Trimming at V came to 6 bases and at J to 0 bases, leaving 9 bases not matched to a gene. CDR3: CASSLTSGRFRSYEQYF. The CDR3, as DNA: TGTGCCAGCAGCTTGACTAGCGGGAGATTCCGCTCCTACGAGCAGTACTTC.

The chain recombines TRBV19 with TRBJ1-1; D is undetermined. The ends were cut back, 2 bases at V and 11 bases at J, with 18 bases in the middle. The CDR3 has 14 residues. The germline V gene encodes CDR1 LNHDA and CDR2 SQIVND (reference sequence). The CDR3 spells CASSIQQRTQYAFF. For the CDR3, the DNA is TGTGCCAGTAGTATACAACAGCGGACTCAGTACGCTTTCTTT.

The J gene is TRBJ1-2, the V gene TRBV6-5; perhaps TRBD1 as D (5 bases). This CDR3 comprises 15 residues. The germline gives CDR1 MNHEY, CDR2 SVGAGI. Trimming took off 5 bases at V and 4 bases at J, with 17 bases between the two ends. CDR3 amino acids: CASSPIPTEFYGYTF. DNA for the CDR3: TGTGCCAGCAGTCCCATCCCGACAGAGTTCTATGGCTACACCTTC.

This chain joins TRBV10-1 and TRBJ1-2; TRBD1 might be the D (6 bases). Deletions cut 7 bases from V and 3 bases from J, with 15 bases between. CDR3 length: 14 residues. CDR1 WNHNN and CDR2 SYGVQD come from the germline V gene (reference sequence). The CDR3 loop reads CASNSMGADYGYTF. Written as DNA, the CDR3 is TGCGCCAGCAATTCAATGGGGGCTGACTATGGCTACACCTTC.

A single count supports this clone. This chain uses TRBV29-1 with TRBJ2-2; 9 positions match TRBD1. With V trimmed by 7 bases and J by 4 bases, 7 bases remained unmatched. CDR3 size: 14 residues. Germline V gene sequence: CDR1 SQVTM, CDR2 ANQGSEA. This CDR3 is CSAPDRGGTGELFF. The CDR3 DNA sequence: TGCAGCGCTCCGGACAGGGGAGGCACCGGGGAGCTGTTTTTT.

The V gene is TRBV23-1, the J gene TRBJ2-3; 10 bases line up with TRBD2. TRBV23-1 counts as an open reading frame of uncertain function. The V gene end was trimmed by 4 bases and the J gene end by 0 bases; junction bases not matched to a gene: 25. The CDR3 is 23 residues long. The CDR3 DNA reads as TGCGCCAGCAGTCGCTGGGGGCTAGCGGGAGAACTTTGGTGTTTGGTTAGCACAGATACGCAGTATTTT. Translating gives CASSRWGLAGELWCLVSTDTQYF.

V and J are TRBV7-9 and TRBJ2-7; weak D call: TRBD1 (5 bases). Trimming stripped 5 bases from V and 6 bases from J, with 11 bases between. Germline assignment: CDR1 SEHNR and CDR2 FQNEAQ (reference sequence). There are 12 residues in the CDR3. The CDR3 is CASSQGVSEQYF. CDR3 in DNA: TGTGCCAGCAGCCAAGGGGTATCCGAGCAGTACTTC.

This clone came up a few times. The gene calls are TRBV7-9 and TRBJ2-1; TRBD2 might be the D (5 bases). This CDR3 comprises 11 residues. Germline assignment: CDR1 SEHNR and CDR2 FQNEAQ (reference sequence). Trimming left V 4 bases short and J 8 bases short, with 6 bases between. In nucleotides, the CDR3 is TGTGCCAGCAGCTCGAGGGATGAGCAGTTCTTC. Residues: CASSSRDEQFF.

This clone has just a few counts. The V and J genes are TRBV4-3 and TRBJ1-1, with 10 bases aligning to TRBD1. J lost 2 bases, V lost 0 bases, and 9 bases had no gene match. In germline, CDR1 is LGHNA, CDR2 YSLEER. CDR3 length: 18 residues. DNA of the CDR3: TGCGCCAGCAGCCAAGAAGGGGGACAGGGGAGAATTAACACTGAAGCTTTCTTT. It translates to CASSQEGGQGRINTEAFF.

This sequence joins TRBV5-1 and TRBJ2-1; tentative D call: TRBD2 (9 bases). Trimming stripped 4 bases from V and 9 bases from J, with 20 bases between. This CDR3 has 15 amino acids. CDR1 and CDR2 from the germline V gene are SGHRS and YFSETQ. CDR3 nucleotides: TGCGCCAGCAGCGACAGGGGTAGCGGGAGTTCTGAGCAGTTCTTC. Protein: CASSDRGSGSSEQFF.

CDR3 sequence reads: CASSFYSGNTGELFF. In DNA, the CDR3 is TGTGCCAGCAGCTTTTATAGCGGGAACACCGGGGAGCTGTTTTTT. This chain joins TRBV7-3 and TRBJ2-2, with D tentatively TRBD2 (6 bases). CDR1 is SGHTA, CDR2 FQGTGA, per germline. The CDR3 spans 15 residues. Trimming removed 3 bases from V and 1 base from J, with 9 bases in between.

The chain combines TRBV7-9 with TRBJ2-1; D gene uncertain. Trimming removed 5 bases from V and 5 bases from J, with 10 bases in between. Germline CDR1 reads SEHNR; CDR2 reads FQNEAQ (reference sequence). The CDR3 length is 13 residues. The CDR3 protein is CASSSLIDNEQFF. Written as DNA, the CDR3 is TGTGCCAGCAGCAGCTTGATCGACAATGAGCAGTTCTTC.

In nucleotides, the CDR3 is TGTGCCAGCAGCGTAGGGAAAGGCGAGGCGGACACTGAAGCTTTCTTT. Protein sequence: CASSVGKGEADTEAFF. This chain joins TRBV9 and TRBJ1-1; D uncertain. V was cut by 0 bases and J by 3 bases, with 15 bases left in between. The CDR3 has 16 amino acids. Germline V gene data show CDR1 as SGDLS and CDR2 as YYNGEE.

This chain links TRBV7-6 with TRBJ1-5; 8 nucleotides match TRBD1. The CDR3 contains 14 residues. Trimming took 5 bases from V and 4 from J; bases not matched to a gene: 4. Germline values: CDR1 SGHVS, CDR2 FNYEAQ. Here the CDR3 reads CASSPGQGNQPQHF. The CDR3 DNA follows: TGTGCCAGCAGCCCCGGACAGGGAAATCAGCCCCAGCATTTT.

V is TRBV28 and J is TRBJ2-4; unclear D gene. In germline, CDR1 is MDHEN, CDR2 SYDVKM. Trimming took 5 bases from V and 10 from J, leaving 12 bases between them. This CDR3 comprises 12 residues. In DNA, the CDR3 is TGTGCCAGCAGTCCCCCCCAGAGGATTCAGTACTTC. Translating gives CASSPPQRIQYF.

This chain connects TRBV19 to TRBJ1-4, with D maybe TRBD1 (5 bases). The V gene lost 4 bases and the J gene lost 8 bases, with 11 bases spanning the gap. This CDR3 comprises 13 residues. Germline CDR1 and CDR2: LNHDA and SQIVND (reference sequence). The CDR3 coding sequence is TGTGCCAGTAGTAATCAGGGAAGCGAAAAACTGTTTTTT. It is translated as CASSNQGSEKLFF.

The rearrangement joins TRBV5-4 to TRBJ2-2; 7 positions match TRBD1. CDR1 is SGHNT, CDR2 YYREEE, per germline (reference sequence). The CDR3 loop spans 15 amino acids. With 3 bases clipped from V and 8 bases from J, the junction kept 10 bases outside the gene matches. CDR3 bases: TGTGCCAGCAGCTCCCACAGACAGGGCCCAGGGGAGCTGTTTTTT. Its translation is CASSSHRQGPGELFF.

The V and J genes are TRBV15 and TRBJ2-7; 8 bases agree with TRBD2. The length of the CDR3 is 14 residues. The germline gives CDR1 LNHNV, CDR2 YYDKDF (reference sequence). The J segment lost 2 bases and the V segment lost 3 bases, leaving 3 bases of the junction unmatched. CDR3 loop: CATSRGAGAYEQYF. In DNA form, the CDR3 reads TGTGCCACCAGCAGGGGAGCGGGAGCCTACGAGCAGTACTTC. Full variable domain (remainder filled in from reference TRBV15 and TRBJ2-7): DAMVIQNPRYQVTQFGKPVTLSCSQTLNHNVMYWYQQKSSQAPKLLFHYYDKDFNNEADTPDNFQSRRPNTSFCFLDIRSPGLGDTAMYLCATSRGAGAYEQYFGPGTRLTVT.

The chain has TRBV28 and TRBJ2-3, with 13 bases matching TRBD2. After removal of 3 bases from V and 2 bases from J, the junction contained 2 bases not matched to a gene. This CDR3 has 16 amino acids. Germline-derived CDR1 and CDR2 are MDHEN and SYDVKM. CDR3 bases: TGTGCCAGCAGTTTGGGACTAGCGGGGTTCACAGATACGCAGTATTTT. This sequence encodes CASSLGLAGFTDTQYF.

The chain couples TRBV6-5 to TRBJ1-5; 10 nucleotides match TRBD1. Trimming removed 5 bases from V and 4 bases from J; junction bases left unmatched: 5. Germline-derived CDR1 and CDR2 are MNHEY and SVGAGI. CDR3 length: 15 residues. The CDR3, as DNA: TGTGCCAGCAGTCGGACAGGGGGTATTAATCAGCCCCAGCATTTT. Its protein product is CASSRTGGINQPQHF.

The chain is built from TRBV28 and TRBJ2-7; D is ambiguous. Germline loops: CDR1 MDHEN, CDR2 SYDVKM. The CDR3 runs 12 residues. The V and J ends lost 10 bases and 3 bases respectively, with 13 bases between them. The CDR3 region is CAIGAGGYEQYF. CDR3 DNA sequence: TGTGCCATAGGAGCCGGTGGCTACGAGCAGTACTTC.

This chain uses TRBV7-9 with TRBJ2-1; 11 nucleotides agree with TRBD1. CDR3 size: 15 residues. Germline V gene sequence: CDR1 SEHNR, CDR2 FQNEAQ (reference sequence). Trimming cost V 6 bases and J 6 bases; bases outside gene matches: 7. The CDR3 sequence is CASRNRDRGGNEQFF. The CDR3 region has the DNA TGTGCCAGCAGGAACCGGGACAGGGGGGGCAATGAGCAGTTCTTC. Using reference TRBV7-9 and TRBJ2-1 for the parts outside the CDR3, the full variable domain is DTGVSQNPRHKITKRGQNVTFRCDPISEHNRLYWYRQTLGQGPEFLTYFQNEAQLEKSRLLSDRFSAERPKGSFSTLEIQRTEQGDSAMYLCASRNRDRGGNEQFFGPGTRLTVL.

The CDR3 here is CASSYYTSGIQYEQYF. In DNA form, the CDR3 reads TGTGCCAGCAGCTACTATACTAGCGGGATTCAGTACGAGCAGTACTTC. The chain uses TRBV13 and TRBJ2-7, with 10 bases lining up with TRBD2. Germline CDR1 and CDR2: PRHDT and FYEKMQ (reference sequence). The length of the CDR3 is 16 residues. With 4 bases clipped from V and 4 bases from J, the junction kept 10 bases outside the gene matches.

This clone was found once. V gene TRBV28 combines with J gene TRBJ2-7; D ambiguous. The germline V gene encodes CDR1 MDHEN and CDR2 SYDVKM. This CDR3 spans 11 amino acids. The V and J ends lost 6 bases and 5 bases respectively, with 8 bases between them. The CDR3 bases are TGTGCCAGCAGAAAGAGTAACGAGCAGTACTTC. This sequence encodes CASRKSNEQYF.

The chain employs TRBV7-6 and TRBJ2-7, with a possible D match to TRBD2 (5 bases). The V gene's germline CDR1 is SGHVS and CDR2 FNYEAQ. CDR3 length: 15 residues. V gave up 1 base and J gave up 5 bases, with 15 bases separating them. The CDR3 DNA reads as TGTGCCAGCAGCTTAGGACTAACCCCCGGGGACGAGCAGTACTTC. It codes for CASSLGLTPGDEQYF.

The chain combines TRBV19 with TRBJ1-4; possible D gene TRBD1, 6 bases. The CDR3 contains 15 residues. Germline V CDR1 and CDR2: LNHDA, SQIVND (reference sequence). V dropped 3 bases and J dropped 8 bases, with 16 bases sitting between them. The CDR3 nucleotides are TGTGCCAGTAGTATCCCGCGGCAAACAGGGGAAAAACTGTTTTTT. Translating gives CASSIPRQTGEKLFF.

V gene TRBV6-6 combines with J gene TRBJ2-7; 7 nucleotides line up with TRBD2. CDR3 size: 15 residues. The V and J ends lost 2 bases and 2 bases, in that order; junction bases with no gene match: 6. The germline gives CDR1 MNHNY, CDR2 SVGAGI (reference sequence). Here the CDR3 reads CASSYPGLGAYEQYF. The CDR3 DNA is TGTGCCAGCAGTTACCCAGGACTAGGAGCCTACGAGCAGTACTTC.

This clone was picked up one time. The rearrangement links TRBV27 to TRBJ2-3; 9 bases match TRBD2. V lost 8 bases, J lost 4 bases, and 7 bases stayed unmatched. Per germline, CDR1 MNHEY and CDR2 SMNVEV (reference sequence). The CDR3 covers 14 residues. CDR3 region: CASEPSGDPDTQYF. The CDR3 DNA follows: TGTGCCAGCGAGCCTAGCGGGGACCCAGATACGCAGTATTTT.

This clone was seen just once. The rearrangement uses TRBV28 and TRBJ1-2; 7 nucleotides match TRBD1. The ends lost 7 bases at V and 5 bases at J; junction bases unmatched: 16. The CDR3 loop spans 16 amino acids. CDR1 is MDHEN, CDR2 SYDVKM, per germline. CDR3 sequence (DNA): TGTGCCAGCAACGCCCCCTCCGGGACAGAGCTATATGGCTACACCTTC. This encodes CASNAPSGTELYGYTF.